This TCR beta chain was recorded in a study of T cell responses to AZD1222 COVID-19 vaccine. Libraries were prepared by immunoSEQ multiplex PCR; TCRdb keeps only in-frame clonotypes and omits some of them. The data contain about 130,000 clones, around 90% of them seen just once; the ten biggest clones take up approximately 6%. CDR1 is SGHVS, CDR2 FNYEAQ, per germline. The V and J ends lost 1 base and 0 bases respectively, with 6 bases between them. The CDR3 loop spans 14 amino acids. The source material was peripheral blood, sampled on day 0 of AZD1222 vaccination. The J gene is TRBJ1-2, the V gene TRBV7-6; the D gene is possibly TRBD1 (5 bases). This clonotype was obtained from an adult in good health. CDR3 in DNA: TGTGCCAGCAGCTTAGGAGGGGCTAACTATGGCTACACCTTC. Translating it yields CASSLGGANYGYTF. The variable domain in full, completed from reference TRBV7-6 and TRBJ1-2, reads GAGVSQSPRYKVTKRGQDVALRCDPISGHVSLYWYRQALGQGPEFLTYFNYEAQQDKSGLPNDRFSAERPEGSISTLTIQRTEQRDSAMYRCASSLGGANYGYTFGSGTRLTVV.